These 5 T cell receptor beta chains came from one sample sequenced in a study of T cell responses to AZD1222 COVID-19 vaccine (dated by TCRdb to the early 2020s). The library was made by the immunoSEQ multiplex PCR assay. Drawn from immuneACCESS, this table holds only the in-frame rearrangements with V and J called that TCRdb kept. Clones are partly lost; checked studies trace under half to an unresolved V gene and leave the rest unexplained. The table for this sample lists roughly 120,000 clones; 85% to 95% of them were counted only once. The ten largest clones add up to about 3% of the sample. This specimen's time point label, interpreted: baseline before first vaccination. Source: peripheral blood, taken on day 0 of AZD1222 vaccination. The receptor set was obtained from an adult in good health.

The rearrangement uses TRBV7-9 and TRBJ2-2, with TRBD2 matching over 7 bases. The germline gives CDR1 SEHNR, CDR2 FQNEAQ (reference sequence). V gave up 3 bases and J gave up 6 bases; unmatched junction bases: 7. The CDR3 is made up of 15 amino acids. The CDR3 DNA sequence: TGTGCCAGCAGCTTCGGTGGCGGGAGAGCCGGGGAGCTGTTTTTT. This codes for CASSFGGGRAGELFF.

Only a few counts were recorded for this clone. The CDR3 bases are TGTGCCAGCAGCCCGCCGGGACAGTACGAGCAGTACTTC. Translating it yields CASSPPGQYEQYF. V and J are TRBV7-9 and TRBJ2-7, with 7 bases aligning to TRBD1. Losses at the gene ends were 5 bases for V and 4 bases for J; bases not matched to a gene: 5. The CDR3 contains 13 residues. The germline V gene has CDR1 SEHNR and CDR2 FQNEAQ (reference sequence).

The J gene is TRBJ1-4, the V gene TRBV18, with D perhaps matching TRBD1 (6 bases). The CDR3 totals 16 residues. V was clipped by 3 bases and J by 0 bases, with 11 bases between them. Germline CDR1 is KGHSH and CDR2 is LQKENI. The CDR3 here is CASSPGTSATNEKLFF. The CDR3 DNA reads TGTGCCAGCTCACCGGGGACAAGCGCAACTAATGAAAAACTGTTTTTT.

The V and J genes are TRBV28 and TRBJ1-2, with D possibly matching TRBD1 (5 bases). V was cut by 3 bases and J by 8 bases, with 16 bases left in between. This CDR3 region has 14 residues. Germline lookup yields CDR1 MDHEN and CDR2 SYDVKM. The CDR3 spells CASSFPSEGRGYTF. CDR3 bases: TGTGCCAGCAGTTTCCCCTCCGAGGGGCGAGGCTACACCTTC.

The CDR3 region has the DNA TGCGCCAGCAGCCATCCGACTAGCGGGAGGGCACAGCAGTACTTC. Its protein is CASSHPTSGRAQQYF. This sequence joins TRBV4-1 and TRBJ2-7, with 14 bases aligning to TRBD2. The CDR3 is made up of 15 amino acids. J gave up 8 bases and V 3 bases, and 6 bases lay outside the gene matches. CDR1 MGHRA and CDR2 YSYEKL come from the germline V gene.